The sample holds a few counts of the clone carrying this TCR beta chain. What it binds is unknown. Noted time point: week 35, safety follow-up. Vaccination comprised doses that each held 300 ug of mutant IDH1 20-mer peptide, plus topical imiquimod. Every donor had a new WHO grade 3 or 4 astrocytoma that was IDH1-mutant, with loss of nuclear ATRX. The data were taken from a study of a mutant IDH1 vaccine in newly diagnosed glioma. On the study more broadly: Treated patients had a mean age of approximately 40 years and an approximately 62% male, about 38% female split. The therapy given earlier, which was standard therapy, consisted of radiotherapy, temozolomide, or both, and most of the patients received both. General observations from the study: The authors found pseudoprogression apparently unrelated to changes in top peripheral T cell clonotypes.

Some clones are missing from TCRdb's copy, which holds only in-frame ones; the method was immunoSEQ multiplex PCR. The table lists tens of thousands of clones, roughly 91% of them singletons, with around 6% in the top ten. Germline V lookup: CDR1 GTSNPN, CDR2 SVGIG (reference sequence). Deletions cut 4 bases from V and 5 bases from J, with 14 bases between. This CDR3 region has 13 residues. Material: PBMCs, obtained from a glioma patient whose treatment included an IDH1 peptide vaccine. The sequence came from a woman aged 35 to 49 with glioma. The chain couples TRBV30 to TRBJ1-1; tentatively, D is TRBD1 (5 bases). CDR3 residues: CAWNLGGRTEAFF. The CDR3, as DNA: TGTGCCTGGAACCTTGGGGGGAGAACTGAAGCTTTCTTT.